The clone carrying this T cell receptor beta chain was picked up one time. Its cognate antigen is unknown. The data were taken from a study of T-cell reconstitution after alpha-beta-depleted transplantation in children. Study findings and constraints: T-cell counts and diversity at one year following transplant were attributed mainly to newly produced T cells.

With 2 bases clipped from V and 8 bases from J, the junction kept 11 bases outside the gene matches. The CDR3 is 15 residues long. CDR1 and CDR2 (germline): SQVTM, ANQGSEA. Preparation of the TCRbeta library involved a method that used unique molecular identifiers. TCRdb reanalysed the PCR reads using MiXCR and keeps one entry per CDR3 protein. Of around 960,000 distinct CDR3 sequences listed, around 30% are singletons. The chain couples TRBV29-1 to TRBJ2-1; 8 bases align to TRBD2. The starting material was PBMCs, mostly from graft donor cells, obtained 360 days after TCRalphabeta/CD19-depleted stem cell transplant. This clonotype was sampled from a boy under three years old who had a stem cell transplant for SCID, so the T cells may come from the graft donor. CDR3 residues: CSVETYRGGRDEQFF. DNA for the CDR3: TGCAGCGTTGAAACGTACCGGGGGGGGAGGGATGAGCAGTTCTTC.